This T cell receptor (beta chain) was sequenced for a study of vaccination effects on CD4 cells after COVID-19. Cultured cells yielded isolated CD4+ T cells after around 10 days. The V end was cut by 3 bases, the J end by 14 bases, with 16 bases between. There are 12 residues in the CDR3. Germline V lookup: CDR1 KGHSH, CDR2 LQKENI. Only a few counts were recorded for this clone. Its target is unknown. The repertoire was sequenced with immunoSEQ multiplex PCR; TCRdb's copy has only in-frame clones and lacks some. Of tens of thousands of clones listed, around 70% are singletons. The input for sequencing was CD4+ T cells from PBMCs cultured without peptide, taken before COVID-19 vaccination. This chain links TRBV18 with TRBJ1-2; TRBD1 is a possible D gene (5 bases). The sequence was obtained from a human donor who received a COVID-19 vaccine. CDR3 amino acids: CASSPGYRQGTF. The CDR3 nucleotides are TGTGCCAGCTCACCGGGTTACAGGCAAGGGACCTTC.